This record covers a single TCR beta chain. Method: immunoSEQ multiplex PCR; TCRdb's copy keeps in-frame clones and lacks some. The sample includes some 260,000 clones, 88% of them seen just once. CDR3 length: 15 amino acids. The V gene end was trimmed by 5 bases and the J gene end by 0 bases; junction bases not matched to a gene: 5. Germline lookup yields CDR1 SEHNR and CDR2 FQNEAQ (reference sequence). This specimen comes from a study of blood T cell repertoires in COVID-19. The sample was peripheral blood. The J gene is TRBJ1-2, the V gene TRBV7-9, with 8 bases fitting TRBD1. The clonotype originates from a young woman with COVID-19, enrolled during active disease. The CDR3 sequence: CASSPTGGANYGYTF. CDR3 nucleotide sequence: TGTGCCAGCAGCCCTACAGGGGGAGCTAACTATGGCTACACCTTC.